This T cell receptor beta chain was retrieved from a study of shared clonotypes between healthy human individuals. The assay was immunoSEQ multiplex PCR, and TCRdb's table has in-frame clones only and misses some. The data show 2 million to 2.5 million clones, roughly 93% seen once. The germline V gene encodes CDR1 SGHRS and CDR2 YFSETQ. This CDR3 contains 15 residues. V dropped 0 bases and J dropped 6 bases, with 13 bases sitting between them. The sequence was obtained from a man between 18 and 35 years old in good health. Some clones in this sample may be carry-over from other donors' samples. The sequenced sample consisted of naive CD4+ T cells from PBMCs. Subset denoted: CD45RA+ positively selected. The J gene is TRBJ2-1, the V gene TRBV5-1; unclear D gene. The CDR3 DNA reads as TGCGCCAGCAGCTTGGTCCAGCCTCCCGGCAATGAGCAGTTCTTC. Its translation: CASSLVQPPGNEQFF.